This TCR beta chain was retrieved from a study of blood T cells in healthy people across ages. Overall study findings and caveats: Shifts in expanded clonotypes may have been confounded by donor CMV status, which was unknown. A roughly linear age-dependent decrease characterized TCR beta diversity per million T cells. The authors considered diversity estimates from one million T cells to be underestimates.

Concerning this clonotype itself: Its antigen is not known.

Germline lookup yields CDR1 SGHRS and CDR2 YFSETQ. With 3 bases removed from V and 1 base from J, the gap between germline ends came to 12 bases. This CDR3 region has 15 residues. Alongside a J-beta primer mix, a sample-barcoded 5' primer served in a second PCR lasting about 7 to 11 cycles. Researchers report that each sample yielded at least 3 million CDR3-containing paired-end reads. TCRdb re-called the 5' RACE reads with MiXCR, one entry per CDR3 protein. Of around 1.5 million distinct CDR3 sequences in the sample, around 59% were seen once. The rearrangement uses TRBV5-1 and TRBJ2-3, with D perhaps TRBD1 (5 bases). The receptor was derived from a man aged 18 to 29 in good health. The sequencing input was blood. The CDR3 sequence: CASSSTRAGTDTQYF. CDR3 DNA: TGCGCCAGCAGCTCGACCAGGGCTGGCACAGATACGCAGTATTTT.